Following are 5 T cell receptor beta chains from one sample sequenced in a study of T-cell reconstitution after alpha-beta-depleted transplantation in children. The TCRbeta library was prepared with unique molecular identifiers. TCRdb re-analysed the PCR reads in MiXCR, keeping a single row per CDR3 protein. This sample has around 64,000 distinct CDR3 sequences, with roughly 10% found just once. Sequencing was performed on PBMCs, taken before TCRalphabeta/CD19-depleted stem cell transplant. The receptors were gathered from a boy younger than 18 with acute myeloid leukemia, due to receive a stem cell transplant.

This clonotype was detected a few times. As DNA, the CDR3 is TGCCCCTTGAGGGGGACCCCATCAAAACACGAGCAGTACTTC. The encoded protein is CPLRGTPSKHEQYF. V usage is TRBV29-1 and J usage is TRBJ2-7, with D possibly TRBD1 on 6 matching bases. In germline, CDR1 is SQVTM, CDR2 ANQGSEA. This CDR3 spans 14 amino acids.

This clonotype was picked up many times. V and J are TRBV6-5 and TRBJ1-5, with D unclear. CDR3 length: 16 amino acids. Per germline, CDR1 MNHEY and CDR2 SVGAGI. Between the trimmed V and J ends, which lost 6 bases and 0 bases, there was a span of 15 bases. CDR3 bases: TGTGCCAGCAGCCCAGATTTCGACCGTAGCAATCAGCCCCAGCATTTT. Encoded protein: CASSPDFDRSNQPQHF.

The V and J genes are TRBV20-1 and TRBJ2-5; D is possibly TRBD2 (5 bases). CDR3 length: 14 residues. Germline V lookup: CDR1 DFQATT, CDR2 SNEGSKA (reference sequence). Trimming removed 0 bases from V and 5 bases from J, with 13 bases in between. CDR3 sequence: CSARDTSVRETQYF. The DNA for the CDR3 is TGCAGTGCTAGAGATACTAGTGTAAGGGAGACCCAGTACTTC.

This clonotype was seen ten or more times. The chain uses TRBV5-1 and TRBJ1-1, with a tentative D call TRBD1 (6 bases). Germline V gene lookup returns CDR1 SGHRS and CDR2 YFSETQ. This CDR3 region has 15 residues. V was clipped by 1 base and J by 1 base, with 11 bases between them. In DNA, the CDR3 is TGCGCCAGCAGCTTGACTGGGGGCACGAACACTGAAGCTTTCTTT. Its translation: CASSLTGGTNTEAFF.

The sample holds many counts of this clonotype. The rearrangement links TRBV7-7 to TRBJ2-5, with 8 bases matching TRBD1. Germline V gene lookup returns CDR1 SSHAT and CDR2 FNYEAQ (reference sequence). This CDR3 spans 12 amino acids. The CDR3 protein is CASGQGGETQYF. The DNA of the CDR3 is TGTGCTAGTGGACAGGGTGGAGAGACCCAGTACTTC. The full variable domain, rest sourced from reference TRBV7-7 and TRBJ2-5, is GAGVSQSPRYKVTKRGQDVTLRCDPISSHATLYWYQQALGQGPEFLTYFNYEAQPDKSGLPSDRFSAERPEGSISTLTIQRTEQRDSAMYRCASGQGGETQYFGPGTRLLVL.